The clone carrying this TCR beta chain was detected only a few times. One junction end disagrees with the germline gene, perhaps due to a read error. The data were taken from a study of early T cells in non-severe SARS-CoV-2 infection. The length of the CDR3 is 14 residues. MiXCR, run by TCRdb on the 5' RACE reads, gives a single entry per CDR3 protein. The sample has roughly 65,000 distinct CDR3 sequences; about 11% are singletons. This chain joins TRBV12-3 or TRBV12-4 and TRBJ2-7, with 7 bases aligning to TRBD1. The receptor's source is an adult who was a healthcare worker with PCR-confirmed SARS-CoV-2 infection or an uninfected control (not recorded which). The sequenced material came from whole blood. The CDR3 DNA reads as TGTGCCAGCACTTTAGGGGGCAGGGGCTACGAGCAGTACTTC. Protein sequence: CASTLGGRGYEQYF.